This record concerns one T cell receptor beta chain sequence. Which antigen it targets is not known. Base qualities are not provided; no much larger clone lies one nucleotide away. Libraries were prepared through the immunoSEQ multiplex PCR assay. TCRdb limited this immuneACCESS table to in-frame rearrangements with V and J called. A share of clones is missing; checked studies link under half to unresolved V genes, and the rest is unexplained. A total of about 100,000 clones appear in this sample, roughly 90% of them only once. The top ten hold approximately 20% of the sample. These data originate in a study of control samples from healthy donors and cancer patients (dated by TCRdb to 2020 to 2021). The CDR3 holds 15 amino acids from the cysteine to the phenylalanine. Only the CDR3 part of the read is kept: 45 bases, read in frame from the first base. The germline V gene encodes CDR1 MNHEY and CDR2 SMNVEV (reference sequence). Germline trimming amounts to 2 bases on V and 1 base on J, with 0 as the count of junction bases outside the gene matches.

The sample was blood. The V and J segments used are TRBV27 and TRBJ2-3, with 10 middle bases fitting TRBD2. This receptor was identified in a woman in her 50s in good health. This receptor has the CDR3 CASSLGTSGTDTQYF. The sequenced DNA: TGTGCCAGCAGTTTAGGGACTAGCGGCACAGATACGCAGTATTTT.